This TCR beta chain comes out of a study of radiotherapy plus CTLA-4 blockade in lung cancer. Study-level findings and limits: Response was reportedly best predicted by early blood T cell clone dynamics, with interferon-beta. An expansion of tumor-derived TCR clones occurred in blood after radiotherapy plus ipilimumab.

Sequencing used immunoSEQ multiplex PCR; TCRdb keeps in-frame clones, though not all of them. The table records fewer than 55,000 clones, approximately 81% of them present only once. As regards this clone: Its antigen is not identified.

The sequence was obtained from a human donor with non-small cell lung cancer whose response to radiotherapy plus ipilimumab could not be evaluated. The input for sequencing was peripheral blood, taken from a patient treated with radiotherapy plus ipilimumab.

For the CDR3, the DNA is TGTGCCAGCAGGGGGACAGGGGGCACCGGGGAGCTGTTTTTT. Its protein is CASRGTGGTGELFF. This chain uses TRBV2 with TRBJ2-2; 11 positions match TRBD1. In germline, CDR1 is SNHLY, CDR2 FYNNEI. V trimming: 6 bases; J trimming: 4 bases; junction bases outside the gene matches: 1. The length of the CDR3 is 14 residues.